The next 24 T cell receptor beta chains were all read from a single sample in a study of T-cell memory formation after mild COVID-19. TCRdb itself ran the 5' RACE reads through MiXCR, one entry per CDR3 protein. The table records about 150,000 distinct CDR3 sequences, about 19% of them present only once. The source material was PBMCs or a T cell subset sorted from them (not recorded which). The receptors derive from an adult woman who had mild COVID-19 (a few samples of this study predate the infection). Cell type and time point are not known.

This clonotype was counted between two and nine times. The chain links TRBV7-8 to TRBJ2-7; 10 nucleotides match TRBD2. Germline-derived CDR1 and CDR2 are SGHVS and FQNEAQ. The CDR3 is 15 amino acids. V shed 6 bases, J shed 5 bases, and the junction held 10 bases outside the gene matches. In nucleotides, the CDR3 is TGTGCCAGCAGTTCCACGACTAGCGGGTCTCACGAGCAGTACTTC. As protein: CASSSTTSGSHEQYF.

The chain links TRBV18 to TRBJ1-2; D ambiguous. CDR3 length: 16 residues. The germline gives CDR1 KGHSH, CDR2 LQKENI. The V end lost 2 bases, the J end lost 7 bases, and 20 bases lay between the germline ends. CDR3 residues: CASSPSSGSTLLGYTF. CDR3 DNA sequence: TGTGCCAGCTCACCATCCTCGGGATCAACCCTCCTTGGCTACACCTTC.

This chain uses TRBV4-1 with TRBJ1-1; D gene unclear. Looked up from germline, CDR1 is MGHRA and CDR2 is YSYEKL. V was cut by 3 bases and J by 4 bases, with 9 bases left in between. The CDR3 runs to 13 residues. The CDR3 nucleotides read TGCGCCAGCAGCCAGCCAGTCGGCACTGAAGCTTTCTTT. The encoded protein is CASSQPVGTEAFF.

This chain uses TRBV3-1 with TRBJ1-1, with D unresolved. CDR1 is LGHDT, CDR2 YNNKEL, per germline (reference sequence). This CDR3 region has 13 residues. V shed 4 bases and J shed 4 bases, with 10 bases lying between them. The CDR3 sequence: CASSPQSATEAFF. The CDR3 nucleotides read TGTGCCAGCAGCCCGCAGAGTGCCACTGAAGCTTTCTTT.

This clonotype was detected only a few times. This chain joins TRBV5-1 and TRBJ2-1; D may be TRBD2 (5 bases). Germline CDR1 and CDR2: SGHRS and YFSETQ. The CDR3 spans 16 residues. The germline V and J ends were trimmed by 0 bases and 4 bases, with 14 bases remaining between them. The CDR3 reads CASSLGQLGVYNEQFF. CDR3 DNA sequence: TGCGCCAGCAGCTTGGGCCAACTGGGAGTTTACAATGAGCAGTTCTTC.

The chain carries TRBV7-2 and TRBJ2-2; TRBD2 aligns across 12 bases. CDR3 length: 18 amino acids. Germline-derived CDR1 and CDR2 are SGHTA and FQGNSA. Trimming removed 1 base from V and 7 bases from J; junction bases left unmatched: 10. The CDR3 nucleotides read TGTGCCAGCAGCTTAGGAGGTCTAGCGGGAGGGCGCGGCGGGGAGCTGTTTTTT. Translation gives CASSLGGLAGGRGGELFF.

This rearrangement joins TRBV18 to TRBJ2-3; the match to TRBD1 covers 8 bases. With 3 bases clipped from V and 0 bases from J, the junction kept 8 bases outside the gene matches. The CDR3 sequence is 17 residues long. Germline V gene lookup returns CDR1 KGHSH and CDR2 LQKENI. CDR3 DNA: TGTGCCAGCTCACCCCTTCGGACAGGGTCTAGCACAGATACGCAGTATTTT. Residues: CASSPLRTGSSTDTQYF.

This clonotype was picked up many times. The gene calls are TRBV2 and TRBJ2-7; unclear D gene. The CDR3 has 13 residues. V was clipped by 6 bases and J by 0 bases, with 9 bases between them. Germline CDR1 reads SNHLY; CDR2 reads FYNNEI. This CDR3 is CASRDGPSYEQYF. The CDR3 DNA reads TGTGCCAGCAGGGACGGGCCCTCCTACGAGCAGTACTTC.

The chain's CDR3 is CASSFLDTQYF. In nucleotides, the CDR3 is TGTGCCAGCAGCTTCCTAGATACGCAGTATTTT. The chain recombines TRBV11-3 with TRBJ2-3, with D hard to call. Between the trimmed V and J ends, which lost 3 bases and 5 bases, there was a span of 3 bases. This CDR3 comprises 11 residues. Germline values: CDR1 SGHNT, CDR2 YENEEA.

The chain's CDR3 is CASSVAPDTQYF. In nucleotides, the CDR3 is TGTGCCAGCAGTGTGGCCCCCGATACGCAGTATTTT. This rearrangement joins TRBV2 to TRBJ2-3, with D uncertain. V was trimmed by 4 bases and J by 6 bases, leaving 8 bases between them. This CDR3 region has 12 residues. CDR1 is SNHLY and CDR2 is FYNNEI in the germline V gene.

The chain employs TRBV27 and TRBJ1-1; TRBD1 might be the D (5 bases). Trimming took off 4 bases at V and 3 bases at J, with 15 bases between the two ends. The CDR3 totals 15 residues. The germline CDR1 and CDR2 sequences are MNHEY and SMNVEV (reference sequence). The CDR3 here is CASSSNGGGDTEAFF. The DNA for the CDR3 is TGTGCCAGCAGTTCCAACGGGGGGGGAGACACTGAAGCTTTCTTT.

The chain is built from TRBV25-1 and TRBJ2-7; either TRBD1 or TRBD2 may supply D (5 bases each). The CDR3 is made up of 13 amino acids. Looked up from germline, CDR1 is MGHDK and CDR2 is SYGVNS. The ends were cut back, 4 bases at V and 6 bases at J, with 13 bases in the middle. Here the CDR3 reads CASSAGRWGEQYF. The CDR3 DNA reads as TGTGCCAGCAGTGCGGGACGTTGGGGCGAGCAGTACTTC.

A few counts support this clonotype. As DNA, the CDR3 is TGCGCCAGCAGCTTTAACACCGGGGAGCTGTTTTTT. Translating it yields CASSFNTGELFF. The rearrangement uses TRBV5-1 and TRBJ2-2, with D unresolved. This CDR3 is built from 12 residues. Per germline, CDR1 SGHRS and CDR2 YFSETQ. Trimming took off 2 bases at V and 2 bases at J, with 1 base between the two ends.

The rearrangement uses TRBV7-9 and TRBJ2-5; D could derive from TRBD1 or TRBD2 (5 bases each). V was cut by 6 bases and J by 5 bases, with 13 bases left in between. The CDR3 has 13 amino acids. CDR1 is SEHNR and CDR2 is FQNEAQ in the germline V gene (reference sequence). The CDR3 DNA is TGTGCCAGCAGTCACCGGGACGTGGAGACCCAGTACTTC. Residues: CASSHRDVETQYF.

V is TRBV7-2 and J is TRBJ2-3, with 10 bases matching TRBD2. V lost 1 base, J lost 5 bases, and 9 bases stayed unmatched. Germline V gives CDR1 SGHTA, CDR2 FQGNSA. The CDR3 has 17 amino acids. The CDR3 protein is CASSLVTLAGAQDTQYF. The CDR3 nucleotides are TGTGCCAGCAGCTTAGTAACCCTAGCGGGAGCGCAAGATACGCAGTATTTT.

In this sample, this clonotype turned up many times. The CDR3 bases are TGTGCCAGCAGCCAAGATCAGGGTCCCGGGGTGGAGCAGTACTTC. This translates into CASSQDQGPGVEQYF. This chain connects TRBV4-2 to TRBJ2-7; D could derive from TRBD1 or TRBD2 (5 bases each). The CDR3 contains 15 residues. From germline, CDR1 is LGHNA and CDR2 YNFKEQ. Trimming removed 0 bases from V and 7 bases from J, with 16 bases in between.

This clonotype was seen a handful of times. The CDR3 DNA is TGTGCCAGCAGTTATCGGAATTCACCCCTCCACTTT. It specifies CASSYRNSPLHF. V usage is TRBV6-5 and J usage is TRBJ1-6, with D unresolved. V was shortened by 3 bases and J by 7 bases, with 4 bases between the two germline ends. This CDR3 has 12 amino acids. The germline gives CDR1 MNHEY, CDR2 SVGAGI.

This clonotype was detected a few times. This chain connects TRBV30 to TRBJ2-3; 13 bases are a match to TRBD2. This CDR3 has 18 residues. Germline CDR1 reads GTSNPN; CDR2 reads SVGIG (reference sequence). V gave up 5 bases and J gave up 1 base; unmatched junction bases: 12. Here the CDR3 reads CAWGTGTSGAGGTDTQYF. CDR3 DNA sequence: TGTGCCTGGGGAACCGGGACTAGCGGGGCCGGAGGCACAGATACGCAGTATTTT.

This clonotype was seen many times. The chain has TRBV7-8 and TRBJ2-1, with 12 bases identical to TRBD2. Germline-derived CDR1 and CDR2 are SGHVS and FQNEAQ. The CDR3 totals 16 residues. V was clipped by 5 bases and J by 1 base; unmatched bases: 3. The CDR3 DNA sequence: TGTGCCAGCAGCCGGACTAGCGGGAATTCCTACAATGAGCAGTTCTTC. This gives the protein CASSRTSGNSYNEQFF.

This rearrangement joins TRBV7-9 to TRBJ2-1; unclear D gene. The CDR3 length is 13 residues. Germline V CDR1 and CDR2: SEHNR, FQNEAQ (reference sequence). Trimming took off 3 bases at V and 4 bases at J, with 7 bases between the two ends. CDR3 sequence reads: CASSFTPYNEQFF. In DNA form, the CDR3 reads TGTGCCAGCAGCTTTACACCTTACAATGAGCAGTTCTTC. The full variable domain, its missing parts supplied by reference TRBV7-9 and TRBJ2-1, is DTGVSQNPRHKITKRGQNVTFRCDPISEHNRLYWYRQTLGQGPEFLTYFQNEAQLEKSRLLSDRFSAERPKGSFSTLEIQRTEQGDSAMYLCASSFTPYNEQFFGPGTRLTVL.

This clonotype was seen a few times. V usage is TRBV4-2 and J usage is TRBJ2-1; 7 bases map to TRBD1. The V segment lost 4 bases and the J segment 4 bases; nucleotides outside the gene matches: 7. Germline CDR1 is LGHNA and CDR2 is YNFKEQ. The CDR3 spans 15 residues. The DNA of the CDR3 is TGTGCCAGCAGCCTAACAGGGGCCAGATACAATGAGCAGTTCTTC. It specifies CASSLTGARYNEQFF.

The chain links TRBV6-2 or TRBV6-3 to TRBJ2-4; D gene uncertain. The germline CDR1 and CDR2 sequences are MNHEY and SVGEGT. Trimming left V 6 bases short and J 6 bases short, with 9 bases between. The CDR3 runs to 12 residues. The CDR3 coding sequence is TGTGCCAGCAGCAGCGTAGGAAACATTCAGTACTTC. This codes for CASSSVGNIQYF.

This clonotype was picked up a small number of times. The rearrangement joins TRBV20-1 to TRBJ2-2; TRBD1 matches at 7 bases. Germline V CDR1 and CDR2: DFQATT, SNEGSKA (reference sequence). The CDR3 extends over 15 amino acids. V trimming: 3 bases; J trimming: 1 base; junction bases outside the gene matches: 5. The chain's CDR3 is CSASRQGRNTGELFF. The CDR3 nucleotides are TGCAGTGCTAGTAGACAGGGTCGGAACACCGGGGAGCTGTTTTTT.

The chain joins TRBV29-1 to TRBJ2-5; D is unresolved. Trimming removed 4 bases from V and 5 bases from J, with 11 bases in between. This CDR3 has 12 residues. Germline V gene data show CDR1 as SQVTM and CDR2 as ANQGSEA. The CDR3 DNA sequence: TGCAGCGTTGGGAGCGTTATGGAGACCCAGTACTTC. Amino acid sequence: CSVGSVMETQYF.